The 2 T cell receptor beta chains reported below all come from one sample, sequenced in a study of blood T cell repertoires in COVID-19. Some clones are missing from TCRdb's copy, which holds only in-frame ones; the method was immunoSEQ multiplex PCR. The sample yields approximately 70,000 clones, roughly 87% seen once. The specimen sequenced was peripheral blood. These receptor sequences come from a woman aged 50 to 60 with acute or convalescent COVID-19.

The genes are TRBV7-9 and TRBJ1-6; D perhaps matches TRBD1 (5 bases). This CDR3 region has 17 residues. Germline CDR1 and CDR2: SEHNR and FQNEAQ (reference sequence). V was cut by 4 bases and J by 0 bases, with 13 bases left in between. CDR3 loop: CASSSRDSSSYNSPLHF. The CDR3 bases are TGTGCCAGCAGCTCCCGGGACTCGAGCTCCTATAATTCACCCCTCCACTTT.

The rearrangement uses TRBV27 and TRBJ1-6, with TRBD1 as a possible D gene (6 bases). Germline lookup yields CDR1 MNHEY and CDR2 SMNVEV (reference sequence). The V and J ends lost 5 bases and 0 bases respectively, with 17 bases between them. CDR3 length: 18 amino acids. CDR3 loop: CASSRPTGQGSYNSPLHF. In nucleotides, the CDR3 is TGTGCCAGCAGTCGCCCGACAGGTCAGGGCTCCTATAATTCACCCCTCCACTTT.